This T cell receptor beta chain appears in the sequencing data of a study of CD8+CD57+ T cells in acquired aplastic anemia. Study background: Sorted CD4+ and CD8+ cells gave an average of about 3.4 ug of DNA.

Genomic DNA, serving as template, underwent TCR beta VDJ and CDR3 profiling. One entry per CDR3 protein, called by TCRdb with MiXCR from the reads. The sample holds fewer than 250,000 distinct CDR3 sequences, roughly half seen once. This clonotype came up many times. The germline V gene has CDR1 DFQATT and CDR2 SNEGSKA (reference sequence). V dropped 6 bases and J dropped 4; count of bases not matched to a gene: 10. The CDR3 is made up of 14 amino acids. Material for sequencing was sorted CD4+, CD8+, or CD8+CD57+ T cells (not recorded which) from PBMCs. The TCR was taken from a human donor in good health, serving as a control. This rearrangement joins TRBV20-1 to TRBJ1-1; 8 bases agree with TRBD1. The CDR3 loop reads CSATRQGTGTEAFF. Written as DNA, the CDR3 is TGCAGTGCCACACGACAGGGGACGGGCACTGAAGCTTTCTTT.